The sequence of this T cell receptor (beta chain) was determined in a study of blood T cell repertoires in COVID-19 (dated by TCRdb to about 2020). Describing the broader study: Collaborator samples came from the United States, Italy and Spain and covered acute and convalescent phases of COVID-19. The material from the prospective study consisted of cDNA or gDNA derived from T cells, B-cell-depleted T cells, or PBMCs. The dataset comprised deeply sampled blood TCRbeta repertoires from subjects exposed to, actively infected with, or recovered from COVID-19. The repertoires were released in a freely available public database meant as a resource for research on the immune response to SARS-CoV-2. The samples were drawn from two sources: the first 160 participants of the ongoing ImmuneRACE study, and fewer than 1,500 subjects contributed by 6 global collaborators. Nearly every sample came with metadata listing a de-identified subject ID, COVID-19 status, age in years and sex. HLA class I and class II types, where available, came from metadata supplied by the sample provider rather than from assay-based typing.

The germline V end is reduced by 5 bases and the J end by 4 bases; junction bases left unmatched: 11. CDR1 and CDR2 were assigned from the germline V gene as MDHEN and SYDVKM. Taken from cysteine to phenylalanine, the CDR3 has 16 residues. The entry retains the CDR3 DNA only, 48 bases that are in frame from base 1. A note on this clone: It has no known antigen specificity. Base qualities are not provided; no much larger clone lies one nucleotide away.

Summary of the overall study and its limitations: The quantity of clinical and demographic metadata differed by source and by participant and was supplied without curation.

Each collaborating institution followed its own protocols to collect whole blood in K2EDTA tubes. For TCRbeta analysis, collaborators shipped samples as frozen whole blood, isolated PBMCs, or DNA extracted from either of those sample types. TCRbeta CDR3 regions were amplified from genomic DNA using the immunoSEQ Assay, a bias-controlled multiplex PCR. Per the source publication's procedure: The number of nucleated cells in each sample was estimated from the amplification of reference gene primers within the assay. To quantify the absolute abundance of each unique TCRbeta CDR3 rearrangement, sequence reads were collapsed and filtered. For each sample, productive Simpson clonality was calculated as the square root of Simpson's diversity index across productive rearrangements. Entries here come from immuneACCESS through TCRdb and include only in-frame sequences with V and J called. Some clones fail to appear in such tables; in the studies checked, an unresolved V gene covers under half of the shortfall, and the cause of the remainder is unknown. That table supplies the V and J calls and clone size; D and trimming were determined from the DNA. The sample table records roughly 250,000 clones; about 83% of these occur just once. The ten largest clones capture approximately 7% of the sample.

This TCR was recovered from a woman aged 45 to 65 with acute or convalescent COVID-19. The rearranged chain carries TRBV28 and TRBJ2-7; 10 bases in between match TRBD1. Sequencing was done on a sample of peripheral blood. CDR3 sequence: CASSALRTGGKYEQYF. Here is the DNA: TGTGCCAGCAGTGCACTCCGGACAGGGGGAAAATACGAGCAGTACTTC.